This T cell receptor beta chain was observed in a study of post-analysis software for immune sequencing data. Looking at the study overall: Relapsing-remitting, secondary progressive and progressive-relapsing multiple sclerosis were all included among the disease courses.

Every TCR beta cDNA library bore unique molecular identifiers. The source material, roughly 0.9 to 11 million T cells, gave rise to 400,000 to 600,000 cDNA molecules. One entry per CDR3 protein results from TCRdb running MiXCR on the PCR reads. Of 350,000 to 450,000 distinct CDR3 sequences listed, approximately 39% are singletons. CDR1 is SGDLS and CDR2 is YYNGEE in the germline V gene. The length of the CDR3 is 15 residues. Losses at the gene ends were 4 bases for V and 8 bases for J; bases not matched to a gene: 10. With respect to this clonotype: The antigen remains undetermined.

Study-wide results and caveats: Samples prepared in the same batch strongly co-clustered by F measure. Significantly lower normalized Chao1 diversity was found in patients with multiple sclerosis relative to controls. TRBV5-6, TRBV5-1 and TRBV20-1 were among about 5 TRBV segments more frequent in patients than controls.

The specimen sequenced was blood. The rearrangement joins TRBV9 to TRBJ2-3, with TRBD2 matching over 10 bases. This TCR came from a girl aged 2 to 10 with multiple sclerosis. CDR3 DNA: TGTGCCAGCAGCCCCCGGGCTAGCGGGGGTGGTACGCAGTATTTT. Translation gives CASSPRASGGGTQYF. The complete variable domain, with remaining parts taken from reference TRBV9 and TRBJ2-3, reads DSGVTQTPKHLITATGQRVTLRCSPRSGDLSVYWYQQSLDQGLQFLIQYYNGEERAKGNILERFSAQQFPDLHSELNLSSLELGDSALYFCASSPRASGGGTQYFGPGTRLTVL.